The 20 T cell receptor beta chains presented below share a single source sample, sequenced in a study of blood T cell repertoires in COVID-19 (dated by TCRdb to about 2020). Libraries came from the immunoSEQ multiplex PCR assay. TCRdb re-hosts the immuneACCESS table, in-frame sequences only. Its copies lack some clones; in the studies checked, an unresolved V gene accounts for under half of them, and the cause for the rest is not known. The sample has fewer than 110,000 clones on record, around 88% of them singletons. 6.5% to 7% of the sample rests with the top ten. Source material: peripheral blood. The receptor set was obtained from a man over 45 with active or convalescent COVID-19.

The genes are TRBV2 and TRBJ1-1; the D is unclear. Germline V lookup: CDR1 SNHLY, CDR2 FYNNEI. CDR3 length equals 17 residues. V was shortened by 0 bases and J by 4 bases, with 18 bases between the two germline ends. CDR3 sequence: CASSEALNRVGSTEAFF. As DNA, the CDR3 is TGTGCCAGCAGTGAAGCGCTGAATAGGGTGGGGAGCACTGAAGCTTTCTTT.

V is TRBV6-5 and J is TRBJ2-7; possibly TRBD2 for D (7 bases). This CDR3 is 16 amino acids long. The V gene lost 4 bases and the J gene lost 0 bases, with 16 bases spanning the gap. CDR1 and CDR2 (germline): MNHEY, SVGAGI. CDR3 protein: CASSSRRGGDSYEQYF. In nucleotides, the CDR3 is TGTGCCAGCAGTTCCCGCCGAGGGGGGGACTCCTACGAGCAGTACTTC.

This sequence joins TRBV18 and TRBJ2-5, with D possibly TRBD1 on 5 matching bases. Germline CDR1 and CDR2: KGHSH and LQKENI. This CDR3 is 14 amino acids long. Trimming pared 3 bases from V and 1 base from J, leaving 9 bases between. The CDR3, as DNA: TGTGCCAGCTCACCGAACCAGGGCCAAGAGACCCAGTACTTC. This gives the protein CASSPNQGQETQYF.

V is TRBV9 and J is TRBJ2-7; 9 bases align to TRBD2. With V trimmed by 0 bases and J by 5 bases, 3 bases remained unmatched. CDR1 and CDR2 (germline): SGDLS, YYNGEE. The CDR3 runs 14 residues. In nucleotides, the CDR3 is TGTGCCAGCAGCGTAGGACTAGCGGAGAACGAGCAGTACTTC. It specifies CASSVGLAENEQYF.

The chain is built from TRBV5-6 and TRBJ2-7; 9 bases align to TRBD2. CDR3 length equals 15 residues. V was clipped by 2 bases and J by 2 bases; unmatched bases: 5. Germline V gene sequence: CDR1 SGHDT, CDR2 YYEEEE. The CDR3 DNA follows: TGTGCCAGCAGCTTAGCGGGAGGATTCACCTACGAGCAGTACTTC. Residues: CASSLAGGFTYEQYF.

About this clone: Relative to the germline gene, one junction end is altered; a read error may explain this. The chain carries TRBV7-7 and TRBJ2-5, with 13 bases aligning to TRBD2. Germline CDR1 reads SSHAT; CDR2 reads FNYEAQ (reference sequence). The CDR3 length is 17 residues. The CDR3 is CASSRGLAGPGGETQYF. The CDR3 nucleotides are TGTGCTAGCAGCCGGGGACTAGCGGGACCCGGGGGTGAGACCCAGTACTTC.

CDR3: CASFTGTGRSPLHF. Here the CDR3 DNA reads TGTGCCAGCTTTACCGGGACAGGGCGATCACCCCTCCACTTT. The chain links TRBV18 to TRBJ1-6; 9 nucleotides match TRBD1. V gave up 7 bases and J gave up 10 bases; unmatched junction bases: 8. Germline V gene sequence: CDR1 KGHSH, CDR2 LQKENI. CDR3 length: 14 amino acids.

This clone was counted a single time. The chain recombines TRBV6-5 with TRBJ2-1, with 9 bases identical to TRBD2. V shed 2 bases and J 7 bases; nucleotides not matched to a gene: 9. The CDR3 runs to 16 residues. Germline-derived CDR1 and CDR2 are MNHEY and SVGAGI. Here the CDR3 reads CASSYEGAGGWNEQFF. CDR3 nucleotide sequence: TGTGCCAGCAGTTACGAGGGGGCGGGAGGGTGGAATGAGCAGTTCTTC.

The gene calls are TRBV28 and TRBJ2-1; 10 nucleotides align to TRBD2. V lost 7 bases to trimming and J lost 1 base; unmatched junction nucleotides: 7. Germline-derived CDR1 and CDR2 are MDHEN and SYDVKM. The CDR3 is 16 residues long. The DNA for the CDR3 is TGTGCCAGCACCCTGAGACTAGCGGGTTCCTACAATGAGCAGTTCTTC. This gives the protein CASTLRLAGSYNEQFF.

In DNA, the CDR3 is TGTGCCAGCAGTCGGATACAGGAAATTGGCTACACCTTC. Protein: CASSRIQEIGYTF. V gene TRBV6-5 combines with J gene TRBJ1-2; weak D call: TRBD1 (5 bases). CDR3 size: 13 residues. The V gene's germline CDR1 is MNHEY and CDR2 SVGAGI. V lost 5 bases and J lost 7, with 14 bases in between.

This chain uses TRBV2 with TRBJ1-3; D remains ambiguous. This CDR3 comprises 15 residues. Trimming cost V 4 bases and J 0 bases, with 10 bases left between them. Looked up from germline, CDR1 is SNHLY and CDR2 is FYNNEI. DNA of the CDR3: TGTGCCAGCAGTGGGACGGACTTCTCTGGAAACACCATATATTTT. This gives the protein CASSGTDFSGNTIYF.

This clone came up once. The chain is built from TRBV15 and TRBJ2-7, with TRBD1 identical over 8 bases. The CDR3 consists of 13 residues. Germline values: CDR1 LNHNV, CDR2 YYDKDF (reference sequence). With V trimmed by 5 bases and J by 6 bases, 6 bases remained unmatched. DNA of the CDR3: TGTGCCACCAGCTTGCCAGGGGGCGGCGAGCAGTACTTC. Its protein product is CATSLPGGGEQYF.

This sequence joins TRBV14 and TRBJ2-7; the D gene is possibly TRBD2 (5 bases). V was pared by 3 bases and J by 12 bases, with 18 bases between. Germline CDR1 and CDR2: SGHDN and FVKESK. This CDR3 contains 13 residues. The DNA of the CDR3 is TGTGCCAGCAGCCAGGATGGGAGCGGAGTACCGTACTTC. It specifies CASSQDGSGVPYF.

The chain combines TRBV2 with TRBJ2-3, with 7 bases aligning to TRBD2. Germline V gene sequence: CDR1 SNHLY, CDR2 FYNNEI. The CDR3 is made up of 15 amino acids. Trimming removed 2 bases from V and 5 bases from J; junction bases left unmatched: 7. CDR3 sequence reads: CASSEFLAGVDTQYF. The CDR3 DNA reads as TGTGCCAGCAGTGAATTTCTGGCGGGAGTAGATACGCAGTATTTT.

The chain links TRBV7-9 to TRBJ1-1, with D possibly matching TRBD1 (6 bases). Between the trimmed V and J ends, which lost 4 bases and 1 base, there was a span of 13 bases. CDR3 size: 15 residues. Per germline, CDR1 SEHNR and CDR2 FQNEAQ (reference sequence). Written as DNA, the CDR3 is TGTGCCAGCAGCTGGGGCGGGGGCCCGAACACTGAAGCTTTCTTT. Residues: CASSWGGGPNTEAFF.

In this sample, this clone turned up a few times. V usage is TRBV7-7 and J usage is TRBJ2-5, with TRBD1 identical over 8 bases. CDR3 length equals 13 residues. Germline-derived CDR1 and CDR2 are SSHAT and FNYEAQ (reference sequence). V lost 5 bases and J lost 4; bases outside the gene matches: 3. In nucleotides, the CDR3 is TGTGCCAGCAGCGCGGACAGGGTAGAGACCCAGTACTTC. The encoded protein is CASSADRVETQYF.

This chain connects TRBV5-1 to TRBJ1-6; 8 bases map to TRBD1. CDR1 is SGHRS, CDR2 YFSETQ, per germline. V shed 4 bases, J shed 0 bases, and the junction held 3 bases outside the gene matches. This CDR3 is built from 16 residues. In DNA form, the CDR3 reads TGCGCCAGCAGCGGGGACAGGAGCTCCTATAATTCACCCCTCCACTTT. Translating gives CASSGDRSSYNSPLHF.

The chain is built from TRBV30 and TRBJ1-2, with 9 bases lining up with TRBD1. There are 13 residues in the CDR3. V gave up 4 bases and J gave up 8 bases; unmatched junction bases: 8. Germline V lookup: CDR1 GTSNPN, CDR2 SVGIG (reference sequence). The CDR3 here is CAWNPGQGVGYTF. The DNA of the CDR3 is TGTGCCTGGAACCCGGGACAGGGTGTAGGCTACACCTTC.

The chain is built from TRBV27 and TRBJ1-1; no firm D call. The germline gives CDR1 MNHEY, CDR2 SMNVEV (reference sequence). V was trimmed by 6 bases and J by 0 bases, leaving 8 bases between them. The CDR3 sequence is 13 residues long. Written as DNA, the CDR3 is TGTGCCAGCAGGAGAGTCATGAACACTGAAGCTTTCTTT. Amino acids: CASRRVMNTEAFF.

The chain uses TRBV2 and TRBJ1-1; D is uncertain. This CDR3 region has 13 residues. CDR1 and CDR2 (germline): SNHLY, FYNNEI. V lost 7 bases to trimming and J lost 4 bases, with 13 bases between them. This chain's CDR3 is CASTIEYGTEAFF. The CDR3 bases are TGTGCCAGCACTATCGAGTATGGCACTGAAGCTTTCTTT.